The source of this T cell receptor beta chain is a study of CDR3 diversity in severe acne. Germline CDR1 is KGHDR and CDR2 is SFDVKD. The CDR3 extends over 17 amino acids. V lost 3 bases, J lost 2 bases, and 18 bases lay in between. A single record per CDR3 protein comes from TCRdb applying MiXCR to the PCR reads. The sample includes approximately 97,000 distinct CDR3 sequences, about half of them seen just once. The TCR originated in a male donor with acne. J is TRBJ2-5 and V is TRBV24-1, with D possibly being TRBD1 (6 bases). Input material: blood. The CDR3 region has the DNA TGTGCCACCAGTGATACGACAGGTTCCTCGTTTCAAGAGACCCAGTACTTC. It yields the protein CATSDTTGSSFQETQYF.